Listed below are T cell receptor beta chains from one sample, sequenced in a study of blood T cell repertoires in COVID-19. Generated by immunoSEQ multiplex PCR, the TCRdb table keeps only in-frame clones and is missing some. Of fewer than 90,000 clones in the sample, more than 80% were seen once. The source material was peripheral blood. Receptors originate from a woman older than 75 with active COVID-19. Both conserved end residues are part of each CDR3. A D gene is named only where the DNA matches it firmly. A row's size may be missing; if present it is once, few, many or a size class.

v_call,d_call,clone_size,j_call,cdr3_aa,cdr3_nt
TRBV30,TRBD2,few,TRBJ2-7,CAWSWEGWPYEQYF,TGTGCCTGGAGTTGGGAGGGATGGCCCTACGAGCAGTACTTC
TRBV7-8,TRBD1,.,TRBJ1-5,CASSLAQGDQPQHF,TGTGCCAGCAGCTTAGCTCAGGGGGATCAGCCCCAGCATTTT
TRBV5-1,.,.,TRBJ1-3,CASSSEGSYGNTIYF,TGCGCCAGCAGCTCGGAGGGGAGCTATGGAAACACCATATATTTT
TRBV4-2,TRBD2,.,TRBJ2-7,CASSQQPGLAYEQYF,TGTGCCAGCAGCCAACAACCGGGACTAGCCTACGAGCAGTACTTC
TRBV15,.,.,TRBJ1-2,CATSPRGYGYTF,TGTGCCACCAGCCCTAGGGGCTATGGCTACACCTTC
TRBV4-3,TRBD1,once,TRBJ1-5,CASSHGTGNQPQHF,TGCGCCAGCAGCCATGGGACAGGGAATCAGCCCCAGCATTTT
TRBV27,TRBD2,.,TRBJ2-7,CASSRAGTIYEQYF,TGTGCCAGCAGCCGGGCCGGGACTATCTACGAGCAGTACTTC
TRBV7-9,TRBD1,.,TRBJ2-1,CASSSPDRGSNEQFF,TGTGCCAGCAGCTCGCCGGACAGGGGGTCCAATGAGCAGTTCTTC
TRBV6-5,.,.,TRBJ1-2,CASAVFAGAGYTF,TGTGCCAGCGCCGTCTTTGCGGGGGCTGGCTACACCTTC
TRBV4-2,.,.,TRBJ2-1,CASSQDRGEQFF,TGTGCCAGCAGCCAAGACAGGGGCGAGCAGTTCTTC
TRBV28,TRBD1,.,TRBJ1-5,CASSRTGGTFRDQPQHF,TGTGCCAGCAGTCGGACAGGGGGAACCTTTAGGGATCAGCCCCAGCATTTT
TRBV30,TRBD2,.,TRBJ2-3,CAWTPGGDTQYF,TGTGCCTGGACCCCGGGAGGAGATACGCAGTATTTT
TRBV29-1,.,.,TRBJ1-2,CSVEGAREFYGYTF,TGCAGCGTTGAGGGGGCGAGGGAATTCTATGGCTACACCTTC
TRBV6-6,TRBD1,.,TRBJ2-1,CASSFRQGPSRSEQFF,TGTGCCAGCAGTTTCCGACAGGGACCGAGTAGGAGTGAGCAGTTCTTC
TRBV19,.,.,TRBJ2-7,CASSIRGAQGEQYF,TGTGCCAGTAGTATCAGGGGGGCGCAGGGCGAGCAGTACTTC
TRBV28,TRBD1,.,TRBJ1-3,CASSPGGSGNTIYF,TGTGCCAGCAGTCCAGGGGGGTCTGGAAACACCATATATTTT
TRBV5-4,.,.,TRBJ2-7,CASSSNPTDPYEQYF,TGTGCCAGCAGCTCGAACCCGACAGACCCCTACGAGCAGTACTTC
TRBV9,.,.,TRBJ2-3,CASSVDGIVTDTQYF,TGTGCCAGCAGCGTAGACGGGATAGTCACAGATACGCAGTATTTT
TRBV7-6,TRBD1,.,TRBJ2-1,CASSQDPGQGTNEQFF,TGTGCCAGCAGTCAAGACCCGGGACAGGGCACCAATGAGCAGTTCTTC
TRBV18,TRBD1,.,TRBJ1-2,CASSQGASQGQGGYGYTF,TGTGCCAGCTCACAGGGCGCATCACAAGGACAGGGTGGCTATGGCTACACCTTC
TRBV5-4,.,.,TRBJ2-1,CASSLVGGSPSYNEQFF,TGTGCCAGCAGCTTGGTGGGCGGGTCCCCATCCTACAATGAGCAGTTCTTC
TRBV11-2,TRBD1,.,TRBJ2-2,CASSWNRGRDTGELFF,TGTGCCAGCAGCTGGAACAGGGGGCGAGACACCGGGGAGCTGTTTTTT
TRBV5-8,.,.,TRBJ2-1,CASSLGRRVVFNEQFF,TGTGCCAGCAGCTTGGGTCGCAGGGTTGTGTTCAATGAGCAGTTCTTC
TRBV5-1,.,.,TRBJ2-4,CASSFYSFDQGNIQYF,TGCGCCAGCAGCTTCTATTCCTTCGATCAGGGGAACATTCAGTACTTC
TRBV20-1,.,.,TRBJ2-1,CSAPSGGEQFF,TGCAGTGCTCCTAGTGGTGGTGAGCAGTTCTTC
TRBV9,TRBD2,.,TRBJ2-1,CASSPGTSGREQQFF,TGTGCCAGCAGCCCCGGGACTAGCGGGAGGGAGCAGCAGTTCTTC
TRBV7-9,.,once,TRBJ2-2,CASAMAAGELFF,TGTGCCAGTGCGATGGCGGCCGGGGAGCTGTTTTTT
TRBV11-2,.,.,TRBJ2-6,CASSLRGGAGANVLTF,TGTGCCAGCAGCCTAAGGGGGGGAGCTGGGGCCAACGTCCTGACTTTC
TRBV28,.,.,TRBJ2-3,CASSVDGVGTDTQYF,TGTGCCAGCAGCGTTGACGGGGTTGGCACAGATACGCAGTATTTT
TRBV5-6,.,.,TRBJ2-7,CASSLSLRVYEQYF,TGTGCCAGCAGCTTGAGTCTCAGGGTTTACGAGCAGTACTTC
TRBV5-1,TRBD2,once,TRBJ2-7,CASSPLAGGPYEQYF,TGCGCCAGCAGCCCCCTAGCGGGAGGGCCCTACGAGCAGTACTTC
TRBV6-5,.,.,TRBJ1-2,CASGPLDRRGYTF,TGTGCCAGTGGCCCGCTAGATCGGCGGGGCTACACCTTC
TRBV7-2,.,.,TRBJ2-6,CASSATTFGANVLTF,TGTGCCAGCAGCGCCACGACATTTGGGGCCAACGTCCTGACTTTC
TRBV5-4,TRBD2,.,TRBJ2-2,CASSLAGGPPGELFF,TGTGCCAGCAGCTTAGCGGGAGGGCCTCCCGGGGAGCTGTTTTTT
TRBV3-1/TRBV3-2,.,.,TRBJ1-1,CASSRLQGNTEAFF,TGTGCCAGCAGCCGATTACAGGGGAACACTGAAGCTTTCTTT
TRBV24-1,.,.,TRBJ2-3,CATRSGQSDTQYF,TGTGCCACCAGGTCAGGACAGTCAGATACGCAGTATTTT
TRBV6-1,TRBD2,.,TRBJ2-7,CASSEGRGGQYF,TGTGCCAGCAGTGAGGGGAGGGGTGGGCAGTACTTC
TRBV3-1/TRBV3-2,TRBD2,.,TRBJ2-5,CASSQDAGGETQYF,TGTGCCAGCAGCCAAGATGCGGGAGGAGAGACCCAGTACTTC
TRBV18,.,.,TRBJ2-2,CASSPGQPSTGELFF,TGTGCCAGCTCACCAGGGCAGCCGAGCACCGGGGAGCTGTTTTTT
TRBV5-4,TRBD2,.,TRBJ2-3,CASSFEGTRLYTDTQYF,TGTGCCAGCAGCTTTGAAGGGACTAGACTATACACAGATACGCAGTATTTT
TRBV7-8,.,.,TRBJ2-7,CASSLAIPYEQYF,TGTGCCAGCAGCTTAGCCATCCCCTACGAGCAGTACTTC
TRBV7-2,TRBD2,.,TRBJ2-7,CASSFVKAGAYEQYF,TGTGCCAGCAGCTTTGTAAAAGCGGGAGCCTACGAGCAGTACTTC
TRBV15,.,.,TRBJ2-3,CATSRQVQDTQYF,TGTGCCACCAGCAGACAGGTGCAGGATACGCAGTATTTT
TRBV7-9,TRBD1,.,TRBJ2-2,CASSLRDSPTGELFF,TGTGCCAGCAGCTTACGGGACAGCCCAACCGGGGAGCTGTTTTTT
TRBV7-9,TRBD1,once,TRBJ2-7,CASRYGQGATYEQYF,TGTGCCAGCAGATATGGACAGGGCGCGACCTACGAGCAGTACTTC
TRBV11-2,.,.,TRBJ2-7,CASSLSSGVGEQYF,TGTGCCAGCAGCTTATCGTCGGGAGTAGGCGAGCAGTACTTC
TRBV28,TRBD2,.,TRBJ2-5,CASRPSGSAQETQYF,TGTGCCAGCAGACCTAGCGGGAGCGCCCAAGAGACCCAGTACTTC
TRBV6-1,.,.,TRBJ1-5,CASSELAEPQHF,TGTGCCAGCAGTGAATTGGCGGAGCCCCAGCATTTT
TRBV21-1,.,.,TRBJ2-1,CASSVPGTSGKKSSYNEQFF,TGTGCCAGCAGCGTCCCCGGGACTAGCGGGAAGAAAAGCTCCTACAATGAGCAGTTCTTC
TRBV11-2,.,.,TRBJ2-1,CASSSTGSPYNEQFF,TGTGCCAGCAGCTCCACAGGGTCCCCCTACAATGAGCAGTTCTTC
TRBV29-1,.,.,TRBJ1-2,CSADSPNYGYTF,TGCAGCGCGGACAGCCCCAACTATGGCTACACCTTC
TRBV27,.,.,TRBJ2-1,CASSSREMAGGDEQFF,TGTGCCAGCAGTTCGCGAGAAATGGCCGGTGGAGATGAGCAGTTCTTC
TRBV28,.,.,TRBJ2-7,CASSRGYDLLGQYF,TGTGCCAGCTCTCGGGGTTACGATTTGTTGGGGCAGTACTTC
TRBV18,TRBD1,.,TRBJ1-4,CASSPRAGGLEKLFF,TGTGCCAGCTCACCACGGGCAGGGGGCCTTGAAAAACTGTTTTTT